These 26 T cell receptor beta chains were sequenced from one sample in a study of shared clonotypes between healthy human individuals. This table comes from immunoSEQ multiplex PCR, and its TCRdb copy is limited to in-frame clones, with some not included. The table shows nearly 2 million clones, with about 95% occurring only once. Positive CCR7 selection of CD45RO-negative cells yielded the naive CD8 cells, and terminally differentiated effector memory CD45RA+ cells were excluded. Sample: naive CD8+ T cells sorted from blood. The source is a man aged 18 to 29 in good health.

This clone was picked up one time. The rearrangement links TRBV7-9 to TRBJ2-7, with a tentative D call TRBD1 (6 bases). The CDR3 extends over 15 amino acids. V dropped 5 bases and J dropped 3 bases, with 17 bases sitting between them. Per germline, CDR1 SEHNR and CDR2 FQNEAQ (reference sequence). CDR3 protein: CASSTQGPQFYEQYF. The CDR3 DNA reads TGTGCCAGCAGCACCCAGGGGCCCCAATTCTACGAGCAGTACTTC.

The chain uses TRBV7-2 and TRBJ2-5; 8 bases fit TRBD1. Germline V gives CDR1 SGHTA, CDR2 FQGNSA. The CDR3 extends over 15 amino acids. V shed 3 bases and J 5 bases; nucleotides not matched to a gene: 8. This CDR3 is CASSFFQGAGETQYF. The CDR3 DNA reads TGTGCCAGCAGCTTCTTCCAGGGGGCTGGGGAGACCCAGTACTTC.

The chain joins TRBV10-1 to TRBJ2-2, with D perhaps matching TRBD1 (6 bases). The germline CDR1 and CDR2 sequences are WNHNN and SYGVQD (reference sequence). V lost 0 bases, J lost 5 bases, and 10 bases lay in between. CDR3 length: 15 amino acids. CDR3 DNA: TGCGCCAGCAGTGAGTCATTACAGGGTACCGGGGAGCTGTTTTTT. Its translation is CASSESLQGTGELFF.

The chain combines TRBV18 with TRBJ2-3; D may be TRBD2 (5 bases). This CDR3 is 16 amino acids long. Germline V gene lookup returns CDR1 KGHSH and CDR2 LQKENI. The ends were cut back, 3 bases at V and 4 bases at J, with 17 bases in the middle. DNA of the CDR3: TGTGCCAGCTCACCGGAGCGGTGGGATGGGGCAGATACGCAGTATTTT. It codes for CASSPERWDGADTQYF. Based on the CDR3 plus reference TRBV18 and TRBJ2-3, the full variable domain is NAGVMQNPRHLVRRRGQEARLRCSPMKGHSHVYWYRQLPEEGLKFMVYLQKENIIDESGMPKERFSAEFPKEGPSILRIQQVVRGDSAAYFCASSPERWDGADTQYFGPGTRLTVL.

The chain's CDR3 is CASSLDDEDQPQHF. CDR3 nucleotide sequence: TGTGCCAGTAGCCTGGACGACGAGGATCAGCCCCAGCATTTT. This rearrangement joins TRBV19 to TRBJ1-5; no clear D. Germline V CDR1 and CDR2: LNHDA, SQIVND (reference sequence). The CDR3 sequence is 14 residues long. V was clipped by 6 bases and J by 5 bases, with 14 bases between them. Variable domain in full (rest from reference TRBV19 and TRBJ1-5): DGGITQSPKYLFRKEGQNVTLSCEQNLNHDAMYWYRQDPGQGLRLIYYSQIVNDFQKGDIAEGYSVSREKKESFPLTVTSAQKNPTAFYLCASSLDDEDQPQHFGDGTRLSIL.

Worth noting for this clone: Other nucleotide sequences from this sample produce the same CDR3. The chain joins TRBV27 to TRBJ2-1; D tentatively reads TRBD1 or TRBD2 (5 bases each). Germline lookup yields CDR1 MNHEY and CDR2 SMNVEV (reference sequence). The CDR3 sequence is 16 residues long. V shed 5 bases and J shed 3 bases, with 17 bases lying between them. CDR3 DNA sequence: TGTGCCAGCAGTCCGAGTGGGGGAGAGTTCTACAATGAGCAGTTCTTC. It translates to CASSPSGGEFYNEQFF.

This rearrangement joins TRBV7-8 to TRBJ1-1; the match to TRBD1 covers 8 bases. Trimming cost V 3 bases and J 4 bases; bases outside gene matches: 4. Germline values: CDR1 SGHVS, CDR2 FQNEAQ. The CDR3 is 14 residues long. The chain's CDR3 is CASSFRQGITEAFF. Here the CDR3 DNA reads TGTGCCAGCAGCTTCAGACAGGGGATCACTGAAGCTTTCTTT.

V is TRBV7-9 and J is TRBJ2-7; perhaps TRBD2 as D (5 bases). CDR3 size: 15 residues. CDR1 is SEHNR, CDR2 FQNEAQ, per germline (reference sequence). Trimming took 5 bases from V and 2 from J, leaving 16 bases between them. CDR3 DNA sequence: TGTGCCAGCAGCCCTTGGGGAGACTCAGCCTACGAGCAGTACTTC. As protein: CASSPWGDSAYEQYF.

This clone has just one count. V is TRBV10-3 and J is TRBJ2-7; 8 bases fit TRBD2. With V trimmed by 0 bases and J by 0 bases, 4 bases remained unmatched. CDR1 is ENHRY, CDR2 SYGVKD, per germline. CDR3 length: 16 residues. The CDR3 nucleotides read TGTGCCATCAGTGAGTCGCTGCGGGGGGACTCCTACGAGCAGTACTTC. Translated, it gives CAISESLRGDSYEQYF.

V is TRBV6-1 and J is TRBJ1-2; D unresolved. CDR1 and CDR2 (germline): MNHNS, SASEGT. CDR3 length: 13 residues. The V end lost 7 bases, the J end lost 7 bases, and 16 bases lay between the germline ends. CDR3 residues: CASTDMPRSGYTF. The CDR3 DNA follows: TGTGCCAGCACCGATATGCCCCGAAGTGGCTACACCTTC.

The CDR3 DNA reads TGTGCCAGCAGCTTGGACTGGCGGGAGGGCCAAGAGACCCAGTACTTC. Protein sequence: CASSLDWREGQETQYF. The rearrangement joins TRBV5-4 to TRBJ2-5; 9 positions agree with TRBD2. Trimming cost V 0 bases and J 1 base; bases outside gene matches: 4. Looked up from germline, CDR1 is SGHNT and CDR2 is YYREEE (reference sequence). The length of the CDR3 is 16 residues.

The J gene is TRBJ2-1, the V gene TRBV5-1, with 7 bases matching TRBD2. V lost 2 bases, J lost 9 bases, and 2 bases stayed unmatched. This CDR3 region has 12 residues. Germline-derived CDR1 and CDR2 are SGHRS and YFSETQ. CDR3 in amino acids: CASSFGGSEQFF. CDR3 in DNA: TGCGCCAGCAGCTTCGGCGGGAGTGAGCAGTTCTTC.

The chain carries TRBV9 and TRBJ1-5, with D possibly matching TRBD1 (6 bases). With 4 bases removed from V and 1 base from J, the gap between germline ends came to 15 bases. Germline CDR1 reads SGDLS; CDR2 reads YYNGEE. The length of the CDR3 is 16 residues. The CDR3 protein is CASSPDGGPSNQPQHF. Written as DNA, the CDR3 is TGTGCCAGCAGCCCCGATGGGGGCCCGAGCAATCAGCCCCAGCATTTT.

Note on this clone: Other DNA sequences in this specimen translate into the identical CDR3. The chain has TRBV28 and TRBJ2-7, with TRBD1 identical over 7 bases. This CDR3 contains 14 residues. The J segment lost 2 bases and the V segment lost 3 bases, leaving 4 bases of the junction unmatched. Germline CDR1 reads MDHEN; CDR2 reads SYDVKM. CDR3 sequence (DNA): TGTGCCAGCAGTTTCACCGGGACAGCCTACGAGCAGTACTTC. This gives the protein CASSFTGTAYEQYF.

The CDR3 bases are TGTGCCAGCAGTGAAGCGGGGGGTAGGGAGACCCAGTACTTC. Translating it yields CASSEAGGRETQYF. The genes are TRBV6-1 and TRBJ2-5; tentatively, D is TRBD2 (6 bases). CDR1 is MNHNS, CDR2 SASEGT, per germline. This CDR3 contains 14 residues. V shed 0 bases and J shed 5 bases, with 10 bases lying between them.

On this clone: This sample also contains other DNA sequences that code for the same CDR3. The rearrangement links TRBV7-9 to TRBJ1-1; D call uncertain. CDR1 SEHNR and CDR2 FQNEAQ come from the germline V gene (reference sequence). CDR3 length: 12 amino acids. V lost 6 bases, J lost 0 bases, and 5 bases lay in between. The CDR3 spells CASSALNTEAFF. CDR3 sequence (DNA): TGTGCCAGCAGTGCCTTGAACACTGAAGCTTTCTTT.

The CDR3 coding sequence is TGCGCCAGCAGCTTAAGAGGCGGGGGGACGAACTACGAGCAGTACTTC. Protein sequence: CASSLRGGGTNYEQYF. The chain combines TRBV4-1 with TRBJ2-7; 8 bases are shared with TRBD2. The CDR3 runs 16 residues. CDR1 is MGHRA and CDR2 is YSYEKL in the germline V gene. V gave up 5 bases and J gave up 3 bases; unmatched junction bases: 12.

This clone came up once. The junction shows a germline mismatch at one end, possibly a read error. The genes are TRBV27 and TRBJ2-2; D possibly corresponds to TRBD1 (6 bases). CDR3 length equals 13 residues. Germline V gene sequence: CDR1 MNHEY, CDR2 SMNVEV (reference sequence). In DNA form, the CDR3 reads TGTGCCAGCAGCACAGGGAACTCCGGGGAGCTGTTTTTT. Translation gives CASSTGNSGELFF.

This chain connects TRBV7-9 to TRBJ2-1; D is unclear. V dropped 5 bases and J dropped 8 bases, with 13 bases sitting between them. The CDR3 runs 13 residues. The V gene's germline CDR1 is SEHNR and CDR2 FQNEAQ (reference sequence). CDR3 coding DNA: TGTGCCAGCAGCCCAGTGGCAATCGATGAGCAGTTCTTC. It encodes CASSPVAIDEQFF.

This clone was counted once. The chain uses TRBV7-8 and TRBJ1-1, with D maybe TRBD1 (6 bases). The germline V gene has CDR1 SGHVS and CDR2 FQNEAQ. With 0 bases removed from V and 3 bases from J, the gap between germline ends came to 14 bases. This CDR3 is built from 16 residues. For the CDR3, the DNA is TGTGCCAGCAGCTTAGCCGGCAGGGGCAGGGACACTGAAGCTTTCTTT. It yields the protein CASSLAGRGRDTEAFF.

J is TRBJ2-7 and V is TRBV4-3, with no clear D. The germline V gene has CDR1 LGHNA and CDR2 YSLEER. V lost 0 bases and J lost 6, with 9 bases in between. The CDR3 sequence is 13 residues long. This chain's CDR3 is CASSQDSGSEQYF. The CDR3 DNA is TGCGCCAGCAGCCAAGATTCCGGATCCGAGCAGTACTTC.

A remark on this clone: Other DNA sequences in this specimen translate into the identical CDR3. J is TRBJ1-5 and V is TRBV5-1; D perhaps matches TRBD1 (5 bases). The germline V gene encodes CDR1 SGHRS and CDR2 YFSETQ. V lost 2 bases and J lost 5, with 8 bases in between. This CDR3 region has 13 residues. This chain's CDR3 is CASSLGTDQPQHF. The CDR3, as DNA: TGCGCCAGCAGCTTAGGGACCGATCAGCCCCAGCATTTT.

The chain has TRBV2 and TRBJ1-1, with 7 bases that match TRBD1. The germline CDR1 and CDR2 sequences are SNHLY and FYNNEI. V trimming: 4 bases; J trimming: 2 bases; junction bases outside the gene matches: 4. The CDR3 consists of 14 residues. The CDR3 loop reads CASSVTGENTEAFF. The CDR3 region has the DNA TGTGCCAGCAGTGTTACAGGGGAAAACACTGAAGCTTTCTTT.

The chain combines TRBV9 with TRBJ1-2; 9 bases fit TRBD1. This CDR3 is 15 amino acids long. Germline V gene lookup returns CDR1 SGDLS and CDR2 YYNGEE. Trimming took 3 bases from V and 3 from J; bases not matched to a gene: 6. The CDR3 loop is CASSAGTGWDYGYTF. The CDR3 coding sequence is TGTGCCAGCAGCGCTGGGACAGGGTGGGACTATGGCTACACCTTC.

The chain has TRBV27 and TRBJ1-1, with 8 bases fitting TRBD1. The CDR3 contains 16 residues. Germline V gene sequence: CDR1 MNHEY, CDR2 SMNVEV (reference sequence). Losses at the gene ends were 6 bases for V and 1 base for J; bases not matched to a gene: 10. CDR3 amino acids: CASSPHPGQENTEAFF. CDR3 bases: TGTGCCAGCAGCCCGCACCCGGGACAGGAGAACACTGAAGCTTTCTTT.

The rearrangement joins TRBV28 to TRBJ1-2; 8 nucleotides line up with TRBD1. The V gene end was trimmed by 4 bases and the J gene end by 3 bases; junction bases not matched to a gene: 7. The germline V gene encodes CDR1 MDHEN and CDR2 SYDVKM. The CDR3 spans 15 residues. The CDR3 nucleotides are TGTGCCAGCAGTTCGGTCAGGGGGCAGGACTATGGCTACACCTTC. Its translation: CASSSVRGQDYGYTF.